The 2 T cell receptor beta chains listed next were all sequenced from one sample in a study of read filtering for tumor transcriptome and immune sequencing (dated by TCRdb to 2018 to 2021). TCRdb names Illumina HiSeq 4000 as the instrument used. TCR libraries were built from roughly 370 ng RNA with the Immunoverse kit, using molecular barcoded adaptors covering alpha/delta and beta/gamma chains. TCRdb cleaned the public reads at Q25 with fastp, built clones with MiXCR and kept in-frame beta chains. All rows with the same CDR3 protein become a single entry with the most common DNA and genes. The sample table holds about 39,000 distinct CDR3 sequences, of which about 14% were seen once. More than 15% of the sample comes from the top ten. Sequencing input: a population of CD138-negative cells sorted from bone marrow. The cell subset or site label, read with the paper, signifies: bone marrow mononuclear cells depleted of CD138+ plasma/myeloma cells by negative magnetic selection. The receptors stem from a donor aged 40 or over with multiple myeloma.

Points on this clonotype: Mismatch with germline at one junction end may stem from a read error. This chain uses TRBV10-3 with TRBJ2-1; perhaps TRBD1 as D (6 bases). The CDR3 contains 14 residues. CDR1 is ENHRY and CDR2 is SYGVKD in the germline V gene. CDR3 protein: CAIRQGSRVDEQFF. CDR3 nucleotide sequence: TGCGCCATCCGCCAGGGGTCGCGCGTCGATGAGCAGTTCTTC.

This clonotype occurred many times. V is TRBV20-1 and J is TRBJ1-6, with TRBD1 identical over 10 bases. J gave up 8 bases and V 3 bases, and 7 bases lay outside the gene matches. The CDR3 is made up of 15 amino acids. Per germline, CDR1 DFQATT and CDR2 SNEGSKA (reference sequence). The CDR3 here is CSASVAGTGDSPLHF. In DNA, the CDR3 is TGCAGTGCTAGTGTTGCCGGGACAGGGGATTCACCCCTCCACTTT.